This T cell receptor beta chain was captured in a study of T cell changes during pregnancy in multiple sclerosis. Repertoires were generated with immunoSEQ multiplex PCR, while TCRdb's copy carries only in-frame clones and drops some. The sample has roughly 42,000 clones, 94% seen once. This CDR3 comprises 16 residues. Germline CDR1 is SGHRS and CDR2 is YFSETQ. V lost 4 bases to trimming and J lost 9 bases; unmatched junction nucleotides: 11. The receptor's source is a female donor with multiple sclerosis, enrolled in a pregnancy study. Sample: CD4+ T cells from peripheral blood mononuclear cells, taken after pregnancy. The chain recombines TRBV5-1 with TRBJ1-6; 9 bases align to TRBD1. CDR3 region: CASSKAQQGAGSPLHF. The CDR3 nucleotides are TGCGCCAGCAGCAAGGCACAACAGGGGGCGGGTTCACCCCTCCACTTT. Together with reference TRBV5-1 and TRBJ1-6, the CDR3 gives the full variable domain: KAGVTQTPRYLIKTRGQQVTLSCSPISGHRSVSWYQQTPGQGLQFLFEYFSETQRNKGNFPGRFSGRQFSNSRSEMNVSTLELGDSALYLCASSKAQQGAGSPLHFGNGTRLTVT.